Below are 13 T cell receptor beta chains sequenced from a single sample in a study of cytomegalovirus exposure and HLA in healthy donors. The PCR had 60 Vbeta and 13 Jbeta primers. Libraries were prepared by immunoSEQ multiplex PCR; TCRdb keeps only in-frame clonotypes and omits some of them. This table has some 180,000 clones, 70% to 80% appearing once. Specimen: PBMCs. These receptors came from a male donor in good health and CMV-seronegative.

The CDR3 protein is CASSLGTSESTDTQYF. DNA of the CDR3: TGTGCCAGCAGCCTTGGGACTAGTGAGAGCACAGATACGCAGTATTTT. This chain uses TRBV11-3 with TRBJ2-3, with TRBD2 matching 8 bases. Germline V gene lookup returns CDR1 SGHNT and CDR2 YENEEA. The CDR3 sequence is 16 residues long. V lost 5 bases to trimming and J lost 0 bases; unmatched junction nucleotides: 7. Full variable domain (remainder filled in from reference TRBV11-3 and TRBJ2-3): EAGVVQSPRYKIIEKKQPVAFWCNPISGHNTLYWYLQNLGQGPELLIRYENEEAVDDSQLPKDRFSAERLKGVDSTLKIQPAELGDSAVYLCASSLGTSESTDTQYFGPGTRLTVL.

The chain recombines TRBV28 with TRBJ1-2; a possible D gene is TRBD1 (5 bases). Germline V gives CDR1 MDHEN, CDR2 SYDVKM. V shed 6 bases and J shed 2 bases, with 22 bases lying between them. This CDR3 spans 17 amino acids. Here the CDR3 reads CASSPSRSRVWNYGYTF. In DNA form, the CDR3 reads TGTGCCAGCAGCCCATCAAGATCCAGGGTGTGGAACTATGGCTACACCTTC.

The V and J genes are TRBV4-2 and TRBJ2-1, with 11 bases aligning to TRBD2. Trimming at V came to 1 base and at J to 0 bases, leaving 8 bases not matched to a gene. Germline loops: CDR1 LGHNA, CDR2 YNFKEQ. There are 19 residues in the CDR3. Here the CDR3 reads CASSQVSGRALGSYNEQFF. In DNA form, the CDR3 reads TGTGCCAGCAGCCAAGTTAGCGGGAGGGCCTTGGGCTCCTACAATGAGCAGTTCTTC.

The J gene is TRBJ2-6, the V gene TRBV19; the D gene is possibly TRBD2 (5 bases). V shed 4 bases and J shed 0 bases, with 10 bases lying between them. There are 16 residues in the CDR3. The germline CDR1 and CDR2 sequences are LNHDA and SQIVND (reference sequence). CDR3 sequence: CASSRTEGSGANVLTF. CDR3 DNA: TGTGCCAGTAGTAGGACCGAGGGCTCTGGGGCCAACGTCCTGACTTTC.

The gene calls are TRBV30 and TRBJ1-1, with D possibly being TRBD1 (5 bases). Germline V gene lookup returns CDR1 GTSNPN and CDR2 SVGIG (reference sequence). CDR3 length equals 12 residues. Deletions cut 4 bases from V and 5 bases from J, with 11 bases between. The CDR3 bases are TGTGCCTGGAATCAGGGTTGGACTGAAGCTTTCTTT. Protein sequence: CAWNQGWTEAFF.

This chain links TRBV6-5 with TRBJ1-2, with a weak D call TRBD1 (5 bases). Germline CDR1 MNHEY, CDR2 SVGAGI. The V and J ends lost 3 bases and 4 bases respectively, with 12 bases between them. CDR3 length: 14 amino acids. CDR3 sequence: CASSYGVGGYGYTF. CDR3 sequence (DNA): TGTGCCAGCAGTTATGGGGTCGGGGGCTATGGCTACACCTTC.

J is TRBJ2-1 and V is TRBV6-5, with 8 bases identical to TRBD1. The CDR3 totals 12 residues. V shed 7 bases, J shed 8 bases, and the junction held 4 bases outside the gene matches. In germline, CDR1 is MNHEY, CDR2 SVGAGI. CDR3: CASTDRGDEQFF. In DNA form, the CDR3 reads TGTGCCAGCACTGACAGGGGCGATGAGCAGTTCTTC.

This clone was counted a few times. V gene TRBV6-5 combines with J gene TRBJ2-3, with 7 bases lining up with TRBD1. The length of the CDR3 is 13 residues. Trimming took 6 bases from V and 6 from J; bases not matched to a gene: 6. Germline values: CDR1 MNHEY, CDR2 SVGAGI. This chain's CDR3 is CASSPTGTDTQYF. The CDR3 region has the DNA TGTGCCAGCAGCCCGACAGGGACCGATACGCAGTATTTT.

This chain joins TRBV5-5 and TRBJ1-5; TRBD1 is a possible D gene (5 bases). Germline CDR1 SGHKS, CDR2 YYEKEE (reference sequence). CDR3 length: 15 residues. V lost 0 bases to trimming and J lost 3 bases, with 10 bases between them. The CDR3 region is CASSLEGTLNQPQHF. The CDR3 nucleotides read TGTGCCAGCAGCTTGGAGGGGACTCTCAATCAGCCCCAGCATTTT.

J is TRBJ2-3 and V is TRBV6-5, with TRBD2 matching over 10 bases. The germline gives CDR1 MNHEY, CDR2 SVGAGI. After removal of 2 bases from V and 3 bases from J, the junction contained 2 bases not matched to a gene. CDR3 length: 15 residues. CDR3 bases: TGTGCCAGCAGTTACGCAGCGGGAGGGACAGATACGCAGTATTTT. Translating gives CASSYAAGGTDTQYF.

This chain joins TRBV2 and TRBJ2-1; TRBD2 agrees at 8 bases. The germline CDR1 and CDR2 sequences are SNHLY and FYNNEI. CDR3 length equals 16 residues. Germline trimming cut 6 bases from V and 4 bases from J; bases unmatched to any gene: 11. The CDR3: CASSPLIGRGYNEQFF. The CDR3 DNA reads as TGTGCCAGCAGCCCCCTAATCGGGAGGGGGTACAATGAGCAGTTCTTC. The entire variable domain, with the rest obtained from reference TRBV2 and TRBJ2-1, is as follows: EPEVTQTPSHQVTQMGQEVILRCVPISNHLYFYWYRQILGQKVEFLVSFYNNEISEKSEIFDDQFSVERPDGSNFTLKIRSTKLEDSAMYFCASSPLIGRGYNEQFFGPGTRLTVL.

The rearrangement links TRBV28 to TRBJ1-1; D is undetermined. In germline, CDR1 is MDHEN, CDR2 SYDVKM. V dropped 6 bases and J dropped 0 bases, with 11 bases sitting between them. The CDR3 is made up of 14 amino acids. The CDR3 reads CASRTVPMNTEAFF. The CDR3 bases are TGTGCCAGCAGAACAGTACCCATGAACACTGAAGCTTTCTTT.

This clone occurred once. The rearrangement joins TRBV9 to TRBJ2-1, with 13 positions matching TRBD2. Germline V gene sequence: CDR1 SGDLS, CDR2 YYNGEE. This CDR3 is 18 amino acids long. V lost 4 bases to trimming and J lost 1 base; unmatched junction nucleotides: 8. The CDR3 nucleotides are TGTGCCAGCAGCACCGGGACTAGCGGGGTAGGGTCCTACAATGAGCAGTTCTTC. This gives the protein CASSTGTSGVGSYNEQFF. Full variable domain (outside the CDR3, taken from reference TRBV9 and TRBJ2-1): DSGVTQTPKHLITATGQRVTLRCSPRSGDLSVYWYQQSLDQGLQFLIQYYNGEERAKGNILERFSAQQFPDLHSELNLSSLELGDSALYFCASSTGTSGVGSYNEQFFGPGTRLTVL.